The 24 T cell receptor beta chains reported below all come from one sample, sequenced in a study of blood T cell repertoires in COVID-19 (dated by TCRdb to 2020 to 2021). Receptors were amplified or captured by the immunoSEQ multiplex PCR assay. The immuneACCESS repertoire file appears here via TCRdb, limited to in-frame rearrangements. These files lack a portion of the clones; in checked studies, under half of the deficit traces to unresolved V genes, and the cause of the others is not known. The table for this sample lists around 300,000 clones; over 75% of them were counted only once. The top ten clones comprise about 5% of the sample. Sample: PBMCs or T cells enriched from blood (not recorded which). Source of these receptors: a woman under 40 who had recovered from COVID-19.

The CDR3 reads CASSLEGGQGAYEQYF. DNA for the CDR3: TGTGCCAGCAGCTTAGAGGGTGGACAGGGGGCTTACGAGCAGTACTTC. The chain carries TRBV11-2 and TRBJ2-7; 11 bases agree with TRBD1. CDR3 length: 16 amino acids. The ends lost 0 bases at V and 4 bases at J; junction bases unmatched: 5. Per the germline V gene, CDR1 is SGHAT and CDR2 is FQNNGV.

The genes are TRBV28 and TRBJ1-1, with D uncertain. Germline CDR1 and CDR2: MDHEN and SYDVKM. This CDR3 region has 14 residues. V shed 4 bases and J shed 1 base, with 10 bases lying between them. The CDR3 is CASSSPGSNTEAFF. The CDR3 DNA follows: TGTGCCAGCAGTTCCCCCGGGTCGAACACTGAAGCTTTCTTT. Looking up the rest from reference TRBV28 and TRBJ1-1 gives the full variable domain: DVKVTQSSRYLVKRTGEKVFLECVQDMDHENMFWYRQDPGLGLRLIYFSYDVKMKEKGDIPEGYSVSREKKERFSLILESASTNQTSMYLCASSSPGSNTEAFFGQGTRLTVV.

The V call is TRBV10-3, the J call TRBJ1-5, with D tentatively TRBD1 (5 bases). V was trimmed by 9 bases and J by 0 bases, leaving 15 bases between them. Germline V lookup: CDR1 ENHRY, CDR2 SYGVKD. CDR3 length: 15 amino acids. The CDR3 nucleotides read TGTGCCATTCGGGGGGACGACTATAGCAATCAGCCCCAGCATTTT. It translates to CAIRGDDYSNQPQHF.

This chain uses TRBV6-5 with TRBJ1-1; no clear D. Trimming took 7 bases from V and 4 from J, leaving 13 bases between them. Per germline, CDR1 MNHEY and CDR2 SVGAGI. The CDR3 loop spans 13 amino acids. CDR3 amino acids: CASTTYSGTEAFF. The CDR3 nucleotides are TGTGCCAGCACCACCTATTCAGGCACTGAAGCTTTCTTT.

The chain recombines TRBV19 with TRBJ1-6, with TRBD1 matching over 8 bases. The junction had 13 bases not matched to a gene; V was cut back by 3 bases and J by 9 bases. The germline V gene has CDR1 LNHDA and CDR2 SQIVND (reference sequence). The CDR3 covers 17 residues. In DNA form, the CDR3 reads TGTGCCAGTAGTATTGGGGGACAGGCCTCAGGCGCTTCACCCCTCCACTTT. This gives the protein CASSIGGQASGASPLHF.

For the CDR3, the DNA is TGTGCCAGCAGCTTTGGTGACAGCAAAGCTTTCTTT. Translating gives CASSFGDSKAFF. The V and J genes are TRBV11-3 and TRBJ1-1; tentative D call: TRBD1 (5 bases). This CDR3 is built from 12 residues. Germline-derived CDR1 and CDR2 are SGHNT and YENEEA. Trimming pared 3 bases from V and 9 bases from J, leaving 11 bases between.

V gene TRBV5-8 combines with J gene TRBJ1-5; weak D call: TRBD1 (6 bases). Germline V gene sequence: CDR1 SGHTS, CDR2 YDEGEE. Trimming cost V 2 bases and J 1 base, with 7 bases left between them. The CDR3 has 14 amino acids. This chain's CDR3 is CASSLRGSNQPQHF. DNA of the CDR3: TGTGCCAGCAGCTTAAGGGGGAGCAATCAGCCCCAGCATTTT.

V and J are TRBV20-1 and TRBJ2-5, with D unresolved. V shed 3 bases and J shed 4 bases, with 15 bases lying between them. The CDR3 covers 14 residues. Per germline, CDR1 DFQATT and CDR2 SNEGSKA (reference sequence). CDR3 amino acids: CSASFSHRPETQYF. The CDR3 DNA follows: TGCAGTGCTAGTTTTTCACATCGCCCAGAGACCCAGTACTTC.

The rearrangement links TRBV2 to TRBJ1-1; D possibly corresponds to TRBD1 (5 bases). Trimming left V 4 bases short and J 1 base short, with 10 bases between. Germline CDR1 and CDR2: SNHLY and FYNNEI. The CDR3 is 14 amino acids. CDR3 DNA: TGTGCCAGCAGTGGGGGCCTGGGGAACACTGAAGCTTTCTTT. Amino acids: CASSGGLGNTEAFF.

This chain joins TRBV5-1 and TRBJ1-2; D is possibly TRBD1 (5 bases). The germline V and J ends were trimmed by 0 bases and 2 bases, with 8 bases remaining between them. Germline-derived CDR1 and CDR2 are SGHRS and YFSETQ. The CDR3 runs 14 residues. DNA for the CDR3: TGCGCCAGCAGCTTGGAGGCAGGGAACTATGGCTACACCTTC. The encoded protein is CASSLEAGNYGYTF.

This clone was picked up a small number of times. This chain uses TRBV25-1 with TRBJ1-1, with a weak D call TRBD1 (5 bases). The V gene's germline CDR1 is MGHDK and CDR2 SYGVNS. V was clipped by 3 bases and J by 9 bases, with 17 bases between them. The CDR3 consists of 14 residues. The CDR3 DNA sequence: TGTGCCAGCAGTGACTCGGCAGGGTTACGAAAAGCTTTCTTT. Translating it yields CASSDSAGLRKAFF.

This chain uses TRBV2 with TRBJ2-2; 11 positions agree with TRBD2. Germline assignment: CDR1 SNHLY and CDR2 FYNNEI. The CDR3 totals 16 residues. J lost 4 bases, V lost 4 bases, and 5 bases had no gene match. CDR3: CASSASSGGGTGELFF. Here the CDR3 DNA reads TGTGCCAGCAGTGCTAGTAGCGGGGGGGGCACCGGGGAGCTGTTTTTT.

J is TRBJ1-3 and V is TRBV2, with a weak D call TRBD1 (5 bases). The germline gives CDR1 SNHLY, CDR2 FYNNEI. Trimming stripped 0 bases from V and 0 bases from J, with 15 bases between. The CDR3 runs to 18 residues. The DNA of the CDR3 is TGTGCCAGCAGTGAAGCCCCGGCCAGGGTAATCTCTGGAAACACCATATATTTT. It encodes CASSEAPARVISGNTIYF. Full variable domain (rest looked up from reference TRBV2 and TRBJ1-3): EPEVTQTPSHQVTQMGQEVILRCVPISNHLYFYWYRQILGQKVEFLVSFYNNEISEKSEIFDDQFSVERPDGSNFTLKIRSTKLEDSAMYFCASSEAPARVISGNTIYFGEGSWLTVV.

The rearrangement uses TRBV6-9 and TRBJ1-1; no firm D call. The CDR3 is made up of 10 amino acids. Germline CDR1 MNHGY, CDR2 SVAAGI. Trimming cost V 4 bases and J 11 bases, with 8 bases left between them. The CDR3 spells CASSSSLAFF. The CDR3 nucleotides read TGTGCCAGCAGTTCCTCGTTGGCTTTCTTT.

This clone appeared many times. The chain couples TRBV24-1 to TRBJ2-1; TRBD2 aligns across 8 bases. The CDR3 length is 14 residues. Germline V lookup: CDR1 KGHDR, CDR2 SFDVKD. The J segment lost 1 base and the V segment lost 10 bases, leaving 5 bases of the junction unmatched. CDR3 DNA: TGTGCCACAGCTAGCGGGCAATCCTACAATGAGCAGTTCTTC. Translation gives CATASGQSYNEQFF.

V gene TRBV5-6 combines with J gene TRBJ1-6; maybe TRBD1 (5 bases). Germline assignment: CDR1 SGHDT and CDR2 YYEEEE. The CDR3 covers 16 residues. V lost 4 bases, J lost 5 bases, and 16 bases lay in between. As DNA, the CDR3 is TGTGCCAGCAGCGGAAACTACAGGTCCGATAATTCACCCCTCCACTTT. This codes for CASSGNYRSDNSPLHF.

The chain couples TRBV6-5 to TRBJ1-6; 7 bases line up with TRBD1. CDR1 is MNHEY, CDR2 SVGAGI, per germline. The trim removed 6 bases at V and 6 bases at J, leaving 5 bases unmatched. The CDR3 runs 14 residues. CDR3 protein: CASRRGLVNSPLHF. For the CDR3, the DNA is TGTGCCAGCAGAAGGGGGCTGGTTAATTCACCCCTCCACTTT.

J is TRBJ2-3 and V is TRBV5-6; the D gene is possibly TRBD1 (6 bases). V lost 0 bases and J 6 bases, leaving 14 bases between the germline ends. The CDR3 totals 15 residues. Germline V gene data show CDR1 as SGHDT and CDR2 as YYEEEE. CDR3 amino acids: CASSLGWSGADTQYF. For the CDR3, the DNA is TGTGCCAGCAGCTTGGGGTGGTCAGGGGCGGATACGCAGTATTTT.

V is TRBV11-1 and J is TRBJ1-4; TRBD1 agrees at 7 bases. The CDR3 has 15 amino acids. V lost 3 bases and J lost 1; bases outside the gene matches: 2. Germline V gene data show CDR1 as SGHAT and CDR2 as FQDESV (reference sequence). The CDR3 sequence: CASSFRDRTNEKLFF. As DNA, the CDR3 is TGTGCCAGCAGCTTTCGGGACAGAACTAATGAAAAACTGTTTTTT.

The rearrangement uses TRBV2 and TRBJ2-3, with D uncertain. This CDR3 spans 13 amino acids. V shed 5 bases and J shed 6 bases, with 12 bases lying between them. CDR1 is SNHLY and CDR2 is FYNNEI in the germline V gene. The CDR3: CASSPIVVDTQYF. CDR3 DNA: TGTGCCAGCAGTCCCATAGTGGTGGATACGCAGTATTTT.

The chain couples TRBV3-1 (or the pseudogene TRBV3-2) to TRBJ1-3; 9 bases are a match to TRBD1. The CDR3 contains 17 residues. V lost 3 bases to trimming and J lost 7 bases; unmatched junction nucleotides: 13. Germline CDR1 and CDR2: LGHDT and YNNKEL (reference sequence). The CDR3 protein is CASSHLGQGMTSNTIYF. The CDR3 DNA reads TGTGCCAGCAGCCACCTGGGACAGGGAATGACTTCGAACACCATATATTTT.

The gene calls are TRBV6-2 or TRBV6-3 and TRBJ1-2, with 7 bases identical to TRBD1. Germline-derived CDR1 and CDR2 are MNHEY and SVGEGT. The CDR3 spans 13 residues. V was clipped by 4 bases and J by 4 bases; unmatched bases: 3. The CDR3 nucleotides read TGTGCCAGCAGTTTGGACAGGACCTATGGCTACACCTTC. It yields the protein CASSLDRTYGYTF.

This clone was detected only once. The chain recombines TRBV3-1 (or the pseudogene TRBV3-2) with TRBJ1-1; D is uncertain. CDR1 is LGHDT and CDR2 is YNNKEL in the germline V gene (reference sequence). The CDR3 totals 15 residues. The V end lost 3 bases, the J end lost 6 bases, and 17 bases lay between the germline ends. Written as DNA, the CDR3 is TGTGCCAGCAGCCATGAGAGGGTTGTTGTCGCTGAAGCTTTCTTT. Its protein product is CASSHERVVVAEAFF.

This clone showed up just a few times. The chain is built from TRBV29-1 and TRBJ2-2; D not certain. Germline lookup yields CDR1 SQVTM and CDR2 ANQGSEA. The ends were cut back, 7 bases at V and 3 bases at J, with 15 bases in the middle. CDR3 length equals 14 residues. This CDR3 reads CSGRLSADTGELFF. The CDR3 region has the DNA TGCAGCGGCCGACTTTCTGCGGACACCGGGGAGCTGTTTTTT.